This T cell receptor beta chain is from a study of cytomegalovirus exposure and HLA in healthy donors. Study-level findings and limits: An analysis that was carried out later associated 17,000 or so TCR beta sequences with HLA alleles at 0.05 false discovery rate.

Those who donated were healthy bone marrow donors. On this clone itself: Its antigen is not identified.

The study ran its PCR with 60 Vbeta and 13 Jbeta primers. Clones were read by immunoSEQ multiplex PCR, and TCRdb kept only the in-frame ones, dropping some. The sample contains under 200,000 clones, more than 65% of which appear only once. CDR1 and CDR2 (germline): ENHRY, SYGVKD. The CDR3 spans 12 residues. Trimming took 5 bases from V and 5 from J, leaving 9 bases between them. The rearrangement uses TRBV10-3 and TRBJ1-1; D is possibly TRBD1 (5 bases). The origin of this receptor is a man aged 30 to 45 in good health and CMV-seronegative. The sequencing input was PBMCs. The CDR3 DNA reads as TGTGCCATCAGTACGGGGGATACTGAAGCTTTCTTT. It encodes CAISTGDTEAFF.